This entry lists 9 T cell receptor beta chains sequenced from one sample in a study of OX40 agonist ivuxolimab in advanced cancers. Method: immunoSEQ multiplex PCR; TCRdb's copy keeps in-frame clones and lacks some. The sample has around 60,000 clones, roughly 77% seen once. The material sequenced was CD4+ or CD8+ T cells sorted from blood, taken in a trial of the OX40 agonist ivuxolimab. These receptors all come from an adult with an advanced solid tumor such as melanoma, head and neck, liver or kidney cancer.

J is TRBJ1-2 and V is TRBV4-1; D is ambiguous. Per the germline V gene, CDR1 is MGHRA and CDR2 is YSYEKL. The CDR3 totals 15 residues. Trimming shortened V by 0 bases and J by 2 bases, and 10 bases separated the two germline ends. This CDR3 reads CASSQDPGKNYGYTF. The CDR3 nucleotides read TGCGCCAGCAGCCAAGATCCCGGGAAGAACTATGGCTACACCTTC.

The chain has TRBV2 and TRBJ2-7; 11 bases agree with TRBD1. Germline V lookup: CDR1 SNHLY, CDR2 FYNNEI. Trimming removed 4 bases from V and 6 bases from J; junction bases left unmatched: 2. CDR3 size: 13 residues. The CDR3 DNA is TGTGCCAGCAGTGGGACAGGGGGCTTCGAGCAGTACTTC. This sequence encodes CASSGTGGFEQYF.

V is TRBV5-1 and J is TRBJ2-1, with D uncertain. Germline CDR1 is SGHRS and CDR2 is YFSETQ. With 0 bases removed from V and 8 bases from J, the gap between germline ends came to 18 bases. The CDR3 extends over 16 amino acids. CDR3 nucleotide sequence: TGCGCCAGCAGCTTGGCCTTCGAAAAGGGATGGGATGAGCAGTTCTTC. Its protein product is CASSLAFEKGWDEQFF.

This clone was found a few times. This rearrangement joins TRBV7-6 to TRBJ2-2; weak D call: TRBD1 (6 bases). Germline CDR1 SGHVS, CDR2 FNYEAQ. V was pared by 6 bases and J by 7 bases, with 9 bases between. The CDR3 is 12 amino acids. CDR3 region: CASRRDIGELFF. The DNA for the CDR3 is TGTGCCAGCAGGAGGGACATCGGGGAGCTGTTTTTT.

The chain carries TRBV18 and TRBJ2-3; D remains ambiguous. The CDR3 contains 14 residues. With 3 bases removed from V and 2 bases from J, the gap between germline ends came to 9 bases. Germline-derived CDR1 and CDR2 are KGHSH and LQKENI. DNA for the CDR3: TGTGCCAGCTCACCTGAGGCCTACACAGATACGCAGTATTTT. Translated: CASSPEAYTDTQYF.

This clone was counted once. The chain has TRBV11-2 and TRBJ2-5; 9 bases fit TRBD2. CDR3 size: 14 residues. The V gene's germline CDR1 is SGHAT and CDR2 FQNNGV. J lost 5 bases, V lost 1 base, and 2 bases had no gene match. The DNA for the CDR3 is TGTGCCAGCAGCTTAGTTAGCGGGAGCGAGACCCAGTACTTC. Translation gives CASSLVSGSETQYF. Together with reference TRBV11-2 and TRBJ2-5, the CDR3 gives the full variable domain: EAGVAQSPRYKIIEKRQSVAFWCNPISGHATLYWYQQILGQGPKLLIQFQNNGVVDDSQLPKDRFSAERLKGVDSTLKIQPAKLEDSAVYLCASSLVSGSETQYFGPGTRLLVL.

This chain links TRBV6-1 with TRBJ1-1, with 8 positions matching TRBD1. After removal of 2 bases from V and 8 bases from J, the junction contained 4 bases not matched to a gene. Germline lookup yields CDR1 MNHNS and CDR2 SASEGT. CDR3 length: 13 amino acids. The CDR3 DNA sequence: TGTGCCAGCAGTGAAAACCGGGACAGGGAAGCTTTCTTT. Amino acid sequence: CASSENRDREAFF.

The rearrangement joins TRBV19 to TRBJ1-4, with D possibly matching TRBD1 (5 bases). The germline V gene has CDR1 LNHDA and CDR2 SQIVND (reference sequence). V was shortened by 4 bases and J by 3 bases, with 12 bases between the two germline ends. The CDR3 consists of 15 residues. The CDR3 sequence: CASSRGVVANEKLFF. CDR3 in DNA: TGTGCCAGTAGTAGAGGGGTCGTAGCTAATGAAAAACTGTTTTTT.

The sample holds one count of this clone. The CDR3 DNA follows: TGTGCCAGCAGCTCCGGGACAGTCTACAATGAGCAGTTCTTC. Its translation: CASSSGTVYNEQFF. This chain links TRBV11-3 with TRBJ2-1, with 7 bases that match TRBD1. CDR1 and CDR2 (germline): SGHNT, YENEEA. There are 14 residues in the CDR3. V lost 4 bases to trimming and J lost 3 bases; unmatched junction nucleotides: 3.